This entry describes one T cell receptor beta chain. The sample originates from a study of blood T cell repertoires in COVID-19. Germline values: CDR1 SGHRS, CDR2 YFSETQ. The junction had 9 bases not matched to a gene; V was cut back by 4 bases and J by 2 bases. This CDR3 is 16 amino acids long. Original processing notes: Estimation of nucleated cell counts relied on the amplification of reference gene primers. The repertoire was sequenced with immunoSEQ multiplex PCR; TCRdb's copy has only in-frame clones and lacks some. That table is the source of V, J and clone size, and D and trimming were worked out from the DNA. The data contain tens of thousands of clones, around 80% of them singletons.

The rearrangement links TRBV5-1 to TRBJ2-1; 7 bases are a match to TRBD2. This clonotype originated in a man in his 70s with acute or convalescent COVID-19. The sample comprised peripheral blood. CDR3 sequence (DNA): TGCGCCAGCAGCCCCTACGCCAGCGGGACCTACAATGAGCAGTTCTTC. Protein product: CASSPYASGTYNEQFF.